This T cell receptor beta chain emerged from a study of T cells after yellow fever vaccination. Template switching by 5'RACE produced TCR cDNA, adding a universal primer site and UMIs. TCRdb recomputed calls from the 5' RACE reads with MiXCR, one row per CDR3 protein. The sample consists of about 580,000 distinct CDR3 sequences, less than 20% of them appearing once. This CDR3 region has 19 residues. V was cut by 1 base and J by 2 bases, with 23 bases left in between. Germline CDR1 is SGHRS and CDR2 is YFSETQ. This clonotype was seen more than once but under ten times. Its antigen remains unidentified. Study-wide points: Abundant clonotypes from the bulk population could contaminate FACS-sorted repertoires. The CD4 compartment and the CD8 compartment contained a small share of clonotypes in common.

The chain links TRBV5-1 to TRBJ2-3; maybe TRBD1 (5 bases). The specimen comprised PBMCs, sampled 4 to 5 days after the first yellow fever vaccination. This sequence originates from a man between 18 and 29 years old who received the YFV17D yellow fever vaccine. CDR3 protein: CASSLFYQGSYSNTDTQYF. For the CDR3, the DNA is TGCGCCAGCAGCTTGTTTTACCAGGGCTCCTATTCCAACACAGATACGCAGTATTTT.